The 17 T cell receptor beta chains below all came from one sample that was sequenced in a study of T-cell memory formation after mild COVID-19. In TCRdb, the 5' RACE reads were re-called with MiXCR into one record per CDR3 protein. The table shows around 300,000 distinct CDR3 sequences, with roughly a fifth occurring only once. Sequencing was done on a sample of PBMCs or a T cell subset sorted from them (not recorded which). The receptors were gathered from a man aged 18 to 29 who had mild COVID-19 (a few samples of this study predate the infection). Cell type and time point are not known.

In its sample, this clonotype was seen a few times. DNA for the CDR3: TGTGCCAGCAGCTTGACAGGGGAAGGAGATACGCAGTATTTT. The encoded protein is CASSLTGEGDTQYF. The chain couples TRBV7-2 to TRBJ2-3; TRBD1 matches at 8 bases. Germline V gene lookup returns CDR1 SGHTA and CDR2 FQGNSA. The CDR3 has 14 residues. V shed 3 bases and J 5 bases; nucleotides not matched to a gene: 4. Combining the CDR3 with reference TRBV7-2 and TRBJ2-3 gives the whole variable domain GAGVSQSPSNKVTEKGKDVELRCDPISGHTALYWYRQSLGQGLEFLIYFQGNSAPDKSGLPSDRFSAERTGGSVSTLTIQRTQQEDSAVYLCASSLTGEGDTQYFGPGTRLTVL.

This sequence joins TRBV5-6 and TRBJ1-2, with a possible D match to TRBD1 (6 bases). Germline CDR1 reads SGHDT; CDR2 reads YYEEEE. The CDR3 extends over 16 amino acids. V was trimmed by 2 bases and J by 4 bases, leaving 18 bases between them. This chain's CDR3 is CASSFAGAPGPYGYTF. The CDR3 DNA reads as TGTGCCAGCAGCTTTGCAGGGGCGCCAGGTCCCTATGGCTACACCTTC.

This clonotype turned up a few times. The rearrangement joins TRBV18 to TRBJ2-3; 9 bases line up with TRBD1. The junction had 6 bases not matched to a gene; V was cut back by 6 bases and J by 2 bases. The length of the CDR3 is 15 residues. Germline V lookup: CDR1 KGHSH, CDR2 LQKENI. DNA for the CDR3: TGTGCCAGCTCGCTCGGGACAGGGAACACAGATACGCAGTATTTT. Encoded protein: CASSLGTGNTDTQYF.

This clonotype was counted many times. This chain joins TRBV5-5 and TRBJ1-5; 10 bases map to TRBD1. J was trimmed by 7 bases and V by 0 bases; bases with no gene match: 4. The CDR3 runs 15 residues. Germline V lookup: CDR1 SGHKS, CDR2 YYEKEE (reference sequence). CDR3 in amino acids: CASSLGDRGRQPQHF. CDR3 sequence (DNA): TGTGCCAGCAGCTTGGGGGACAGGGGACGGCAGCCCCAGCATTTT.

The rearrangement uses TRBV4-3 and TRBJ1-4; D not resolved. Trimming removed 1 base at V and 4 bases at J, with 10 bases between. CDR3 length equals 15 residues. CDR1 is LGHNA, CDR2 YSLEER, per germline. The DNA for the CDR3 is TGCGCCAGCAGCCAAGCGGTCGCAGTTAATGAAAAACTGTTTTTT. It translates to CASSQAVAVNEKLFF.

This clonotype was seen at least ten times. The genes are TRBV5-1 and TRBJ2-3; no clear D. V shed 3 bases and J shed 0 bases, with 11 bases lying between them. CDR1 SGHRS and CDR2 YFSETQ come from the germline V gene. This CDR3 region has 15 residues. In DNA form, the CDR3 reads TGCGCCAGCAGCTACTCCCCCTCTAGCACAGATACGCAGTATTTT. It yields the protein CASSYSPSSTDTQYF.

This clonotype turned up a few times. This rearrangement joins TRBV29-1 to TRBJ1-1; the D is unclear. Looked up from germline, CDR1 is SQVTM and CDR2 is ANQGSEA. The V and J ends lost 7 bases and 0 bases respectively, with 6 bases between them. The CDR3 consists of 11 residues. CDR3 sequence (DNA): TGCAGCGGCCGCTTGAACACTGAAGCTTTCTTT. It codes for CSGRLNTEAFF.

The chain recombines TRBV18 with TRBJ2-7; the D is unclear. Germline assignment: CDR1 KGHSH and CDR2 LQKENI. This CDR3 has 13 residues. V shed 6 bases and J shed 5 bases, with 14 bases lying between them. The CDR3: CASSQRRVDEQYV. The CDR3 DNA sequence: TGTGCCAGCTCGCAACGACGTGTCGACGAGCAGTACGTC.

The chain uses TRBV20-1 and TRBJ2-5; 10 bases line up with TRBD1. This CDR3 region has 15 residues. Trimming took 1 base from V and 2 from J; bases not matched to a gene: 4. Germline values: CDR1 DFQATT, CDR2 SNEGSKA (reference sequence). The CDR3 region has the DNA TGCAGTGCTAGAGTTCGGACAGGGGGACAAGAGACCCAGTACTTC. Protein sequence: CSARVRTGGQETQYF.

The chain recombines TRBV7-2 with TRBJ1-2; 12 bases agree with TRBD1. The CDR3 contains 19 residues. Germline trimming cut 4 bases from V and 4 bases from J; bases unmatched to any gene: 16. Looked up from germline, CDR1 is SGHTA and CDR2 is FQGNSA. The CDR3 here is CASSSLMNPGTGGAYGYTF. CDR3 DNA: TGTGCCAGCAGCTCTCTAATGAACCCCGGGACAGGGGGCGCCTATGGCTACACCTTC.

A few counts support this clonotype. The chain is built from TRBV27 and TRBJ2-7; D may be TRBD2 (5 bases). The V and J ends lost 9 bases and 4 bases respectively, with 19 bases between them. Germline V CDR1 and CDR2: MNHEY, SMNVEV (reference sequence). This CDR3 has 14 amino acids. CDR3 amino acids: CASRPHGVIYEQYF. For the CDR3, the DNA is TGTGCCAGTAGGCCCCACGGGGTCATTTACGAGCAGTACTTC.

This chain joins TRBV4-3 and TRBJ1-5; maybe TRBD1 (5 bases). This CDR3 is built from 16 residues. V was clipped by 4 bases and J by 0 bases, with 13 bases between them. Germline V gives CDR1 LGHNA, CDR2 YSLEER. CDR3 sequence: CASSPVGLYSNQPQHF. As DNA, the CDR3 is TGCGCCAGCAGCCCCGTGGGGCTTTATAGCAATCAGCCCCAGCATTTT.

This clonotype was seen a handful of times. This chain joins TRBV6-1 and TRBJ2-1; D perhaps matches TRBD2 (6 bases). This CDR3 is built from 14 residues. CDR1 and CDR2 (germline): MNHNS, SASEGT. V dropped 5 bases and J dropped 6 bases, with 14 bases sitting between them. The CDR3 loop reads CASSLSGTRNEQFF. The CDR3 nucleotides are TGTGCCAGCAGTCTTTCCGGGACTCGCAATGAGCAGTTCTTC.

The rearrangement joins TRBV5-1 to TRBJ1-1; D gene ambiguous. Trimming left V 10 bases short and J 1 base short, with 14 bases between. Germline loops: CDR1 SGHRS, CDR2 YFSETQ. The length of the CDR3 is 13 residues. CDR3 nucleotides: TGCGCCGGACGTTCAGGTGAGAACACTGAAGCTTTCTTT. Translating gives CAGRSGENTEAFF.

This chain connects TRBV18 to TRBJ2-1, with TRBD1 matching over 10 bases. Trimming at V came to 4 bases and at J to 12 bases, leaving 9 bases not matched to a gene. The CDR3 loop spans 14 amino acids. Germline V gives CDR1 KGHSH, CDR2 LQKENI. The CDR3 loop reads CASSLGTGENRQFF. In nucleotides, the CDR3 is TGTGCCAGCTCACTAGGGACAGGGGAAAATCGGCAGTTCTTC.

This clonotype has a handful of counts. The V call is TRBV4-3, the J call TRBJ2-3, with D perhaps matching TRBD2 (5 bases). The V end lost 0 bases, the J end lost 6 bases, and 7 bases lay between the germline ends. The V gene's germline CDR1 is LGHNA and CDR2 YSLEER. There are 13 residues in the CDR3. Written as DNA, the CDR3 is TGCGCCAGCAGCCAAGAGGAGGTTGATACGCAGTATTTT. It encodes CASSQEEVDTQYF.

In nucleotides, the CDR3 is TGCGCCAGCAGCTTGGGGATAGGGGCTAACTATGGCTACACCTTC. This translates into CASSLGIGANYGYTF. V is TRBV5-1 and J is TRBJ1-2; the D gene is possibly TRBD1 (5 bases). V was clipped by 0 bases and J by 0 bases, with 9 bases between them. The CDR3 contains 15 residues. Germline values: CDR1 SGHRS, CDR2 YFSETQ.